A single sample gave rise to the 8 T cell receptor beta chains below, sequenced in a study of T cell responses to AZD1222 COVID-19 vaccine (dated by TCRdb to the early 2020s). The method was the immunoSEQ multiplex PCR assay. Not all clones reach the TCRdb copy of this immuneACCESS table, which keeps in-frame sequences only. Checked studies attribute under half of the gap to unresolved V genes and leave the rest unexplained. The sample table contains about 140,000 clones; only one count was recorded for approximately 93% of them. More than 0.8% of the sample is in the top ten clones. In the paper's terms, the time point label means: baseline before first vaccination. The sample's treatment or condition label, in plain terms: meningococcal conjugate vaccine given as trial control. The specimen was peripheral blood, collected on day 0 of MenACWY control vaccination. These receptors all come from an adult in good health.

This rearrangement joins TRBV9 to TRBJ2-5; 9 nucleotides match TRBD1. Germline lookup yields CDR1 SGDLS and CDR2 YYNGEE. The CDR3 loop spans 15 amino acids. V shed 2 bases and J 1 base; nucleotides not matched to a gene: 3. CDR3 sequence: CASSVRTGAQETQYF. CDR3 in DNA: TGTGCCAGCAGCGTGAGGACAGGGGCCCAAGAGACCCAGTACTTC. Supplemented by reference TRBV9 and TRBJ2-5, the full variable domain reads DSGVTQTPKHLITATGQRVTLRCSPRSGDLSVYWYQQSLDQGLQFLIQYYNGEERAKGNILERFSAQQFPDLHSELNLSSLELGDSALYFCASSVRTGAQETQYFGPGTRLLVL.

V is TRBV28 and J is TRBJ1-2, with D perhaps matching TRBD1 (5 bases). CDR3 length: 14 amino acids. V gave up 3 bases and J gave up 8 bases, with 16 bases separating them. Germline lookup yields CDR1 MDHEN and CDR2 SYDVKM. The CDR3, as DNA: TGTGCCAGCAGTTTTGGGGCGGTGCATGGGGGCTACACCTTC. It encodes CASSFGAVHGGYTF.

This sequence joins TRBV12-3 or TRBV12-4 and TRBJ1-2; D not resolved. The CDR3 loop spans 12 amino acids. The V end was cut by 6 bases, the J end by 7 bases, with 12 bases between. CDR3 residues: CASSKSSPGYTF. CDR3 nucleotide sequence: TGTGCCAGCAGCAAGAGCTCGCCTGGCTACACCTTC.

This chain uses TRBV12-3 or TRBV12-4 with TRBJ2-3; D uncertain. The CDR3 has 12 residues. V lost 6 bases, J lost 0 bases, and 4 bases lay in between. CDR3 sequence (DNA): TGTGCCAGCAGATCTAGCACAGATACGCAGTATTTT. This encodes CASRSSTDTQYF.

The chain recombines TRBV28 with TRBJ1-6; D is perhaps TRBD1 (6 bases). The germline V gene has CDR1 MDHEN and CDR2 SYDVKM. V lost 5 bases and J lost 10, with 9 bases in between. The length of the CDR3 is 12 residues. The CDR3 reads CASSRQVSPLHF. DNA of the CDR3: TGTGCCAGCAGTCGACAGGTATCACCCCTCCACTTT.

With respect to this clone: The sample has other DNA sequences that encode this CDR3 too. The genes are TRBV19 and TRBJ1-1; D gene unclear. This CDR3 contains 13 residues. V dropped 8 bases and J dropped 0 bases, with 10 bases sitting between them. Germline V lookup: CDR1 LNHDA, CDR2 SQIVND (reference sequence). This CDR3 is CASSRRMNTEAFF. DNA for the CDR3: TGTGCCAGTTCCCGTCGTATGAACACTGAAGCTTTCTTT.

The J gene is TRBJ1-1, the V gene TRBV5-1; D is ambiguous. The CDR3 runs to 14 residues. The germline gives CDR1 SGHRS, CDR2 YFSETQ. V was clipped by 3 bases and J by 1 base, with 10 bases between them. DNA of the CDR3: TGCGCCAGCAGCTCCCAGGCGGGGAACACTGAAGCTTTCTTT. Translation: CASSSQAGNTEAFF.

The chain employs TRBV27 and TRBJ2-1; 11 nucleotides match TRBD2. V was clipped by 5 bases and J by 4 bases; unmatched bases: 13. This CDR3 region has 18 residues. The V gene's germline CDR1 is MNHEY and CDR2 SMNVEV (reference sequence). This CDR3 is CASSRERGTSGLYNEQFF. Here the CDR3 DNA reads TGTGCCAGCAGTCGTGAGAGGGGGACTAGCGGCCTTTACAATGAGCAGTTCTTC.